This T cell receptor (beta chain) was found in a study of cytomegalovirus exposure and HLA in healthy donors (dated by TCRdb to about 2017). Context from the whole study: The 650 to 800 repertoires of the first cohort and the approximately 110 validation repertoires were produced on the same platform, according to a later analysis. The study aimed to test whether signatures of past pathogen exposure could be identified by cataloging public T cell receptors. A separate validation cohort of roughly 110 different subjects was used in addition to the approximately 610-subject first cohort. The study combined high-throughput TCR immunosequencing, statistical association of individual TCRs with disease status, and machine learning to predict cytomegalovirus infection status. Results and caveats for the whole study, not just this receptor: A later analysis had no HLA typing for the validation cohort, so co-occurrence there was scored across all 130 or so repertoires. In vitro tests confirmed that a few of the cytomegalovirus-associated TCR beta chains recognize cytomegalovirus antigens. Cytomegalovirus status was reported to be diagnosed by the classifier with high specificity and sensitivity in both the original and validation cohorts. The study listed 164 TCR beta chains as associated with cytomegalovirus. According to the authors, the approach could potentially be generalized to other disease states and immunological phenotypes. Most TCR sequences were seen in very few donors, while some public TCRs were found in many individuals. Subsequent analysis determined that TCRs grouped into clusters in the first cohort also showed a tendency toward co-occurrence across the roughly 110 validation repertoires, and 94% of cluster scores exceeded 0.

For this clone: Which antigen it targets is not known. Base qualities are not recorded, but no much larger clone differs from it by a single base.

The receptor library was made with the immunoSEQ multiplex PCR assay. As for the original processing: A statistical classification framework was developed to diagnose cytomegalovirus status using the catalog of TCR beta chain sequences. TCRdb stores this immuneACCESS table with in-frame sequences only. Part of the clones is absent; in the studies checked, under half of the shortfall reflects unresolved V genes, and no reason is known for the rest. Clone size and V and J calls were adopted from that table, with D and trimming inferred from the DNA. This sample is represented by some 200,000 clones; around nine tenths of them were singletons. The ten largest clones capture around 1% of the sample. The donors were included in the validation cohort of around 120 subjects, a group kept apart from the roughly 670-subject first cohort. Sequencing was performed on PBMCs. This sequence originates from a woman aged 18-30 years in good health and CMV-seronegative.

Here the CDR3 is given as CAWGKNTEAFF. The nucleotide sequence is TGTGCCTGGGGCAAAAACACTGAAGCTTTCTTT. The sequence is built from TRBV30 and TRBJ1-1; no confident D gene assignment can be made. CDR1 and CDR2, looked up from the germline V gene (reference sequence), are GTSNPN and SVGIG. The CDR3 has 11 amino acids, counting the end cysteine and phenylalanine. Only the CDR3 region is kept as DNA, spanning 33 bases read in frame from base 1. The V and J ends are trimmed by 5 bases and 2 bases, leaving 6 bases between them. The full variable domain, completed from the reference TRBV30 and TRBJ1-1 proteins outside the CDR3, reads SQTIHQWPATLVQPVGSPLSLECTVEGTSNPNLYWYRQAAGRGLQLLFYSVGIGQISSEVPQNLSASRPQDRQFILSSKKLLLSDSGFYLCAWGKNTEAFFGQGTRLTVV.